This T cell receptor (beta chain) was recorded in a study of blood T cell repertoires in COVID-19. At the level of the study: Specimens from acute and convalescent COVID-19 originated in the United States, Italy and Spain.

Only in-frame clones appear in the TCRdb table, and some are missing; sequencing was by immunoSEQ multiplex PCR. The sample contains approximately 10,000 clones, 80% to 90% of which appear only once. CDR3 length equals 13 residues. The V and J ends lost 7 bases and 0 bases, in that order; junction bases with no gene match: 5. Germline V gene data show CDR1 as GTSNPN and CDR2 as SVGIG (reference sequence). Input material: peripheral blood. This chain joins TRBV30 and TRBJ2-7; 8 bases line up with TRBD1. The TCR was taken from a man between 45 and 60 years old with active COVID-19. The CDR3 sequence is CAYRDRRSYEQYF. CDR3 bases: TGTGCCTATAGGGACAGGCGCTCCTACGAGCAGTACTTC. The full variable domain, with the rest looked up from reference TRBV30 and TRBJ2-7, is SQTIHQWPATLVQPVGSPLSLECTVEGTSNPNLYWYRQAAGRGLQLLFYSVGIGQISSEVPQNLSASRPQDRQFILSSKKLLLSDSGFYLCAYRDRRSYEQYFGPGTRLTVT.